Listed below are T cell receptor beta chains from one sample, sequenced in a study of T cell responses to AZD1222 COVID-19 vaccine. The method was immunoSEQ multiplex PCR; TCRdb's version includes in-frame clones alone and lacks a portion of them. Here the sample spans approximately 82,000 clones, around 83% being singletons. This material consisted of peripheral blood, taken on day 0 of AZD1222 vaccination. The receptor set was obtained from an adult in good health. CDR3s include the opening cysteine and the closing phenylalanine or tryptophan. Fields, in order: clone size, J gene, D gene, V gene, CDR3 DNA, CDR3 protein. A D gene is named only where the DNA matches it firmly. Where a row states a size, it is once, few, many or the class of an expanded clone; other rows omit it.

>once|TRBJ2-3|NA|TRBV12-3/TRBV12-4
TGTGCCAGCAGCCTAAAGAGGACGCAGTATTTT
CASSLKRTQYF
>once|TRBJ1-2|NA|TRBV5-1
TGCGCCAGCTATTTAGGTGGACAGAACTATGGCTACACCTTC
CASYLGGQNYGYTF
>NA|TRBJ2-5|NA|TRBV6-2/TRBV6-3
TGTGCCAGCAGTTATGTCTCCGGGGAGACCCAGTACTTC
CASSYVSGETQYF
>NA|TRBJ1-2|NA|TRBV4-3
TGCGCCAGCAGCCAAACCGTGGGGGGTGACTATGGCTACACCTTC
CASSQTVGGDYGYTF
>NA|TRBJ2-3|TRBD2|TRBV4-2
TGTGCCAGCAGCCAAGACGCTAGCGGGGGGGCCGGAGATACGCAGTATTTT
CASSQDASGGAGDTQYF
>NA|TRBJ2-3|TRBD1|TRBV7-2
TGTGCCAGCAGCTTTCACAGGGGAGATACGCAGTATTTT
CASSFHRGDTQYF
>once|TRBJ2-5|TRBD2|TRBV3-1/TRBV3-2
TGTGCCAGCAGCCAAGCCAGCTCCGGGACTAGCGGCCAAGAGACCCAGTACTTC
CASSQASSGTSGQETQYF
>NA|TRBJ1-2|TRBD1|TRBV5-1
TGCGCCAGCAGCTTGGTAGGGGGCTCCTATGGCTACACCTTC
CASSLVGGSYGYTF
>NA|TRBJ2-3|NA|TRBV6-5
TGTGCCAGCAGTCCTCGGGGGGCAGGCACAGATACGCAGTATTTT
CASSPRGAGTDTQYF
>NA|TRBJ2-7|TRBD1|TRBV4-3
TGCGCCAGCAGCCAAGGATTGGACAGGAATCCCCAAACCACCTACGAGCAGTACTTC
CASSQGLDRNPQTTYEQYF
>NA|TRBJ1-2|NA|TRBV4-2
TGTGCCAGCAGCCAAGGGATGAGTGAGGGGGCTAACTATGGCTACACCTTC
CASSQGMSEGANYGYTF
>once|TRBJ1-1|NA|TRBV5-4
TGTGCCAGCAGAGGCGGAGGGTACACTGAAGCTTTCTTT
CASRGGGYTEAFF
>NA|TRBJ2-1|NA|TRBV7-3
TGTGCCAGCAGCCCAGCCCGGGACAACTACAATGAGCAGTTCTTC
CASSPARDNYNEQFF
>few|TRBJ2-2|TRBD2|TRBV5-1
TGCGCCAGCCGGGAGGAAGGGGCCGGGGAGCTGTTTTTT
CASREEGAGELFF
>NA|TRBJ1-2|TRBD1|TRBV6-5
TGTGCCAGCAGTTACTCGTGGACAGGGGGCGCAAATGGCTACACCTTC
CASSYSWTGGANGYTF
>NA|TRBJ1-2|NA|TRBV10-1
TGCGCCAGCAGACCCGGACAGAGCTATGGCTACACCTTC
CASRPGQSYGYTF
>NA|TRBJ2-7|TRBD1|TRBV6-5
TGTGCCAGCAGCCAGGGACAGCCGTTCTACGAGCAGTACTTC
CASSQGQPFYEQYF
>NA|TRBJ2-7|NA|TRBV13
TGTGCCAGCAGCTCCCGAGGCTTGCTATCCTACGAGCAGTACTTC
CASSSRGLLSYEQYF
>once|TRBJ2-7|NA|TRBV29-1
TGCAGCGTTGAAAACGCAGGAGGAACTACCTACGAGCAGTACTTC
CSVENAGGTTYEQYF
>NA|TRBJ1-2|NA|TRBV6-5
TGTGCCAGCAGGGGGGGAGGACTTTCCTTCTATGGCTACACCTTC
CASRGGGLSFYGYTF
>NA|TRBJ2-7|TRBD2|TRBV5-1
TGCGCCAGCAGCTCGGGGACTAGCGGGCACTACGAGCAGTACTTC
CASSSGTSGHYEQYF
>once|TRBJ2-1|NA|TRBV6-4
TGTGCCAGCAGTGACGGGGCGGTGAGCTCCTACAATGAGCAGTTCTTC
CASSDGAVSSYNEQFF
>NA|TRBJ2-3|NA|TRBV15
TGTGCCACCAGCAGATTTTACAGTTCGGTCGGAGATACGCAGTATTTT
CATSRFYSSVGDTQYF
>once|TRBJ2-7|NA|TRBV7-2
TGTGCCAGCAGCTTAGATCGGGAGACAGCATACGAGCAGTACTTC
CASSLDRETAYEQYF
>NA|TRBJ2-7|TRBD2|TRBV7-9
TGTGCCAGCAGCCACACGACTAGCGGGGACCACGAGCAGTACTTC
CASSHTTSGDHEQYF
>NA|TRBJ1-2|NA|TRBV7-9
TGTGCCAGCAGCTTGGACAGACATGGCTACACCTTC
CASSLDRHGYTF
>few|TRBJ1-5|NA|TRBV27
TGTGCCAGCAGACCAGGGACGGGGAATCAGCCCCAGCATTTT
CASRPGTGNQPQHF
>NA|TRBJ2-2|TRBD1|TRBV5-1
TGCGCCAGCGGACACGACAGGGGGCTCGACACCGGGGAGCTGTTTTTT
CASGHDRGLDTGELFF
>NA|TRBJ2-3|TRBD2|TRBV2
TGTGCCAGCCAACGGGGGGTGGAAGATACGCAGTATTTT
CASQRGVEDTQYF
>NA|TRBJ2-3|NA|TRBV14
TGTGCCAGCAGCCAAGGCAGGGGAGATACGCAGTATTTT
CASSQGRGDTQYF
>NA|TRBJ2-1|NA|TRBV7-2
TGTGCCAGCAGCTTATATCACGGGGAGCGTGAGCAGTTCTTC
CASSLYHGEREQFF
>once|TRBJ2-2|TRBD2|TRBV27
TGTGCCAGCAGTCCCCGGGGAGCGGGGGGAACCACGAACACCGGGGAGCTGTTTTTT
CASSPRGAGGTTNTGELFF
>once|TRBJ1-1|NA|TRBV21-1
TGTGCCAGCAGTCCCAGGCAGGGATTTTCTGAAGCTTTCTTT
CASSPRQGFSEAFF
>NA|TRBJ1-5|NA|TRBV12-3/TRBV12-4
TGTGCCAGCAGTTTATCGGAGGGCCAGCCCCAGCATTTT
CASSLSEGQPQHF
>NA|TRBJ1-2|TRBD1|TRBV4-3
TGCGCCAGCAGCCAAGATCCTGGGACAGCGAGTAACTATGGCTACACCTTC
CASSQDPGTASNYGYTF